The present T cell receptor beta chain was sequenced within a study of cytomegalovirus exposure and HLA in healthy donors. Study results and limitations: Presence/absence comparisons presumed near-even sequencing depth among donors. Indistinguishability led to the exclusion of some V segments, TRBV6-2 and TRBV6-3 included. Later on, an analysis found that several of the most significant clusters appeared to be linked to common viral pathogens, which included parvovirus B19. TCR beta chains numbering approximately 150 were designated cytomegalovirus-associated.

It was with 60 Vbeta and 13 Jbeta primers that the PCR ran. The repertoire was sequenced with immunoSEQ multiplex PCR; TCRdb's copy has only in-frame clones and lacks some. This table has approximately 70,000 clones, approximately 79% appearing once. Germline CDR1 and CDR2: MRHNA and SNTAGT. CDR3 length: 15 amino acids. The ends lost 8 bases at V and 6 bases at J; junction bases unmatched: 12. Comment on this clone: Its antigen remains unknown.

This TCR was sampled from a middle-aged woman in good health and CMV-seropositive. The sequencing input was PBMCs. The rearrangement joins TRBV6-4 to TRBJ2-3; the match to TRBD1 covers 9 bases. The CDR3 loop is CASGLEGQGPDTQYF. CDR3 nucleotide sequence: TGTGCCAGCGGATTAGAGGGACAGGGCCCGGATACGCAGTATTTT.